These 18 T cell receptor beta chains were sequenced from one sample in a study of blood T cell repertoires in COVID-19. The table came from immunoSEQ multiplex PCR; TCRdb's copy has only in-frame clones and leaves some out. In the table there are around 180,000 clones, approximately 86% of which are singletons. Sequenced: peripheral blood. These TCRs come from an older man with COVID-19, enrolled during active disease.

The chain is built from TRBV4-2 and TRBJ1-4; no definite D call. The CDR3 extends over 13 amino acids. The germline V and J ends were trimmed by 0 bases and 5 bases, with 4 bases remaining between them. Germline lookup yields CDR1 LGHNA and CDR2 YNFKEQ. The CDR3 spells CASSQDRNEKLFF. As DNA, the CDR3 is TGTGCCAGCAGCCAAGATCGGAATGAAAAACTGTTTTTT.

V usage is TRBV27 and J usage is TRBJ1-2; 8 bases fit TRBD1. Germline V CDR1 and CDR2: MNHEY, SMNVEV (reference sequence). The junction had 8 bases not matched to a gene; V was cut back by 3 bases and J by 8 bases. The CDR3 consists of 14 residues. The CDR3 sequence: CASSFGQGAGGYTF. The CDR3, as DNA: TGTGCCAGCAGTTTCGGGCAGGGGGCGGGGGGCTACACCTTC.

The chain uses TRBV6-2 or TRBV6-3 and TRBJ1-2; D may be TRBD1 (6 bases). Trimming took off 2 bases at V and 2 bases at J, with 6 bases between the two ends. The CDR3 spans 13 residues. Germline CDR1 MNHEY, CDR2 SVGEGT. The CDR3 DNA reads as TGTGCCAGCAGTTACGGACAGAACTATGGCTACACCTTC. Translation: CASSYGQNYGYTF.

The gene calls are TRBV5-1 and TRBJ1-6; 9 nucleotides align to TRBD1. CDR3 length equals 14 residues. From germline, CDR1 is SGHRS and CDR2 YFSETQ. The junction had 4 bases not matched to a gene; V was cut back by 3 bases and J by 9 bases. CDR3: CASSSDRGGSPLHF. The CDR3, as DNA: TGCGCCAGCAGCTCCGACAGGGGGGGTTCACCCCTCCACTTT. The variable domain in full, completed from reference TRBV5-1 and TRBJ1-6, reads KAGVTQTPRYLIKTRGQQVTLSCSPISGHRSVSWYQQTPGQGLQFLFEYFSETQRNKGNFPGRFSGRQFSNSRSEMNVSTLELGDSALYLCASSSDRGGSPLHFGNGTRLTVT.

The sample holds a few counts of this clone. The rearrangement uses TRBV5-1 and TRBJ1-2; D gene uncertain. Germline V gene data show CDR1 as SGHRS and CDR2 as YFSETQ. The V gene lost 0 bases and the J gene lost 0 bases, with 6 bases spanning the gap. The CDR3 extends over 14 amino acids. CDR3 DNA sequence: TGCGCCAGCAGCTTGGACAGCTCTAACTATGGCTACACCTTC. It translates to CASSLDSSNYGYTF.

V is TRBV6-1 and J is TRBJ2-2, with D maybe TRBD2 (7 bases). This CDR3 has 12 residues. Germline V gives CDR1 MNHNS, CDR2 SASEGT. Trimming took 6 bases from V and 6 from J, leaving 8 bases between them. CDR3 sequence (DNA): TGTGCCAGCAGCGGGGGGCCCGGGGAGCTGTTTTTT. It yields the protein CASSGGPGELFF.

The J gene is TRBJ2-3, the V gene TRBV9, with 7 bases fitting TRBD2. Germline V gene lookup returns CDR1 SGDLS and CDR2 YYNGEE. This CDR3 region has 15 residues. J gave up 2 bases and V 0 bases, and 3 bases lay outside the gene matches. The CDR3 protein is CASSVGTRFTDTQYF. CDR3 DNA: TGTGCCAGCAGCGTAGGGACTAGATTCACAGATACGCAGTATTTT.

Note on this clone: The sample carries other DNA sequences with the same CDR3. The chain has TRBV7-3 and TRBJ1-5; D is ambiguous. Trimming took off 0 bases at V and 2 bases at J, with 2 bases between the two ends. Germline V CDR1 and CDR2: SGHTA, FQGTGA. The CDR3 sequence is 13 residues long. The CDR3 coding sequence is TGTGCCAGCAGCTTAACCGGCAATCAGCCCCAGCATTTT. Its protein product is CASSLTGNQPQHF.

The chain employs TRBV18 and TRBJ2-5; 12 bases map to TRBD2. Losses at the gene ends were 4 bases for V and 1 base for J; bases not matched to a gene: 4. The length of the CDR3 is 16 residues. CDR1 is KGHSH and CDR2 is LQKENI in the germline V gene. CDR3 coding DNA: TGTGCCAGCTCACAAGGACTAGCGGGGTTCCAAGAGACCCAGTACTTC. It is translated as CASSQGLAGFQETQYF.

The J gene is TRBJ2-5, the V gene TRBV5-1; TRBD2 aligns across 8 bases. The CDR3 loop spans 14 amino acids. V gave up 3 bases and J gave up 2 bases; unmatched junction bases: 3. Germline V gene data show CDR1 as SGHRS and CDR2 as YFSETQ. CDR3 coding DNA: TGCGCCAGCAGCTGGCGGGGGGCACAAGAGACCCAGTACTTC. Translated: CASSWRGAQETQYF.

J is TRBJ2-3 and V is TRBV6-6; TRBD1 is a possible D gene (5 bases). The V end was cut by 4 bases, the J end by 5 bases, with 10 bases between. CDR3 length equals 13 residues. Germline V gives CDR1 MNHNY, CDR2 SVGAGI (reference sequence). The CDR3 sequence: CASSWQGKDTQYF. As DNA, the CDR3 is TGTGCCAGCAGTTGGCAGGGAAAAGATACGCAGTATTTT.

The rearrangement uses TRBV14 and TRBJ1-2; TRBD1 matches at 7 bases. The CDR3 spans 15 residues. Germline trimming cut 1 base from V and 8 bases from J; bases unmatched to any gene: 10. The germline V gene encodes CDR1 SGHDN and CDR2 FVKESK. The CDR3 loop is CASSQGQGVVGGYTF. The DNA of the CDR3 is TGTGCCAGCAGCCAAGGACAGGGCGTTGTCGGAGGCTACACCTTC.

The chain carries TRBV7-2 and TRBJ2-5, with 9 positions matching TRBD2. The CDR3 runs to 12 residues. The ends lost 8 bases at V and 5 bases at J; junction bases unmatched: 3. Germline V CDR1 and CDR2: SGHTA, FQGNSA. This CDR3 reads CASRAGGETQYF. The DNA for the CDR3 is TGTGCCAGCCGGGCGGGGGGGGAGACCCAGTACTTC. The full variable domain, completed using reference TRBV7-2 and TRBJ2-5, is GAGVSQSPSNKVTEKGKDVELRCDPISGHTALYWYRQSLGQGLEFLIYFQGNSAPDKSGLPSDRFSAERTGGSVSTLTIQRTQQEDSAVYLCASRAGGETQYFGPGTRLLVL.

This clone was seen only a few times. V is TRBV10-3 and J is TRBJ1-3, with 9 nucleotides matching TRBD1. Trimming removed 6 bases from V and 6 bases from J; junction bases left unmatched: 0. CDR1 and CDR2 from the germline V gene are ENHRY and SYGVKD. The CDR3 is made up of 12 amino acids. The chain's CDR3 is CAIRQGANTIYF. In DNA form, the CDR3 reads TGTGCCATCAGACAGGGGGCAAACACCATATATTTT.

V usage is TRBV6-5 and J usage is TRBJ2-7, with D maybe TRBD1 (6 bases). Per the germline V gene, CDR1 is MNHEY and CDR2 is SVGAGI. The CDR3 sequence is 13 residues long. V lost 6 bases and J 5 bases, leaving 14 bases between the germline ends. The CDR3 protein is CASRSTGSHEQYF. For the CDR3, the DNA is TGTGCCAGCAGGTCCACAGGGTCCCACGAGCAGTACTTC.

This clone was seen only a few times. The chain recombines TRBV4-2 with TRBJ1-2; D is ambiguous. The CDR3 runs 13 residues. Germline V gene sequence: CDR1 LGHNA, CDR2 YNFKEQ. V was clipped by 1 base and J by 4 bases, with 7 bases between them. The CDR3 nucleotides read TGTGCCAGCAGCCAAGGAATGGCCTATGGCTACACCTTC. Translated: CASSQGMAYGYTF.

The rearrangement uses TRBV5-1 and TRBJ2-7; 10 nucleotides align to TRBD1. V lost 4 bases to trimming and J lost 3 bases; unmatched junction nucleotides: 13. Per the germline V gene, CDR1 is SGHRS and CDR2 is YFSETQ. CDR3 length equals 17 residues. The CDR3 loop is CASSPTGTGDVRYEQYF. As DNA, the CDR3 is TGCGCCAGCAGCCCCACCGGGACAGGGGACGTTCGCTACGAGCAGTACTTC.

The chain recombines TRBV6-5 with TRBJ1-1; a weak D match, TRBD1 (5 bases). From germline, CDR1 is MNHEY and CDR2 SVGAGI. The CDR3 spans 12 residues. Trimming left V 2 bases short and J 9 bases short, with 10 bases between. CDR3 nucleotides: TGTGCCAGCAGTTACCAAGGGGAACAAGCTTTCTTT. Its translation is CASSYQGEQAFF.